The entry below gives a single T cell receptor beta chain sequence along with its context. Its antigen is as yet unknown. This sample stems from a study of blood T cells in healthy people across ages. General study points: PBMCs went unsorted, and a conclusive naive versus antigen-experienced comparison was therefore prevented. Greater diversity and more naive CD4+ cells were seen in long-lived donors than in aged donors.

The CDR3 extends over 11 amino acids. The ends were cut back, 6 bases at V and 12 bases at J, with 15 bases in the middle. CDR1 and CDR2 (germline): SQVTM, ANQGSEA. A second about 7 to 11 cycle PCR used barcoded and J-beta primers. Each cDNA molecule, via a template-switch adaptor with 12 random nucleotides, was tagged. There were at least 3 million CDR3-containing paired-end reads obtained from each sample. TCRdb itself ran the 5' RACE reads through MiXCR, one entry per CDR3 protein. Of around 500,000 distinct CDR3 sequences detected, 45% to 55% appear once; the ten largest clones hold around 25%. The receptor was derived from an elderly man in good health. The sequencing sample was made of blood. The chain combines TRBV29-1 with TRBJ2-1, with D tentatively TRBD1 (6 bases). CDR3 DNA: TGCAGCGTGGGGGCAATAGCTGGGCAGTTCTTC. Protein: CSVGAIAGQFF.